Reported below is one T cell receptor (beta chain). At the DNA level, this CDR3 is encoded by other sequences in the same sample as well. The data were obtained in a study of blood T cell repertoires in COVID-19. About the research overall: The samples span acute and convalescent COVID-19 from the United States, Italy and Spain. PBMCs, B-cell-depleted T cells, or T cells were the source of the cDNA or gDNA that made up the material.

As processed by the authors: It was from reference gene primer amplification that nucleated cell counts were estimated. The protocol was immunoSEQ multiplex PCR, while the TCRdb copy is restricted to in-frame clones and leaves out a portion. That table supplies the V and J calls and clone size; D and trimming were determined from the DNA. The top ten hold approximately 1.8% of the sample, which has 150,000 to 180,000 clones, 75% to 80% seen once. The receptor comes from a man of 80 years or more with acute or convalescent COVID-19. Sequencing input: peripheral blood.

The CDR3 spells CASSLDGYNEQFF. The CDR3, as DNA: TGCGCCAGCAGCTTGGACGGCTACAATGAGCAGTTCTTC. The chain is built from TRBV5-1 and TRBJ2-1; D ambiguous. Germline V lookup: CDR1 SGHRS, CDR2 YFSETQ. Trimming left V 0 bases short and J 3 bases short, with 4 bases between. CDR3 length equals 13 residues.